The 11 T cell receptor beta chains below come from one sample, sequenced in a study of shared clonotypes between healthy human individuals. Assay used: immunoSEQ multiplex PCR; TCRdb lists only in-frame clones, some missing. The table includes around 2.1 million clones, approximately 94% detected once. The naive CD8 fraction comprised CD45RO-negative cells positively selected for CCR7 and excluded terminally differentiated effector memory CD45RA+ cells. Sequencing was carried out using naive CD8+ T cells from PBMCs. All receptors come from a young man in good health. Some clones in this sample may be carry-over from other donors' samples.

The gene calls are TRBV28 and TRBJ1-1; D unresolved. Germline values: CDR1 MDHEN, CDR2 SYDVKM. This CDR3 has 12 residues. The ends were cut back, 0 bases at V and 6 bases at J, with 5 bases in the middle. DNA for the CDR3: TGTGCCAGCAGTTTATGGCAGGCTGAAGCTTTCTTT. Amino acid sequence: CASSLWQAEAFF.

The gene calls are TRBV14 and TRBJ2-3; the match to TRBD2 covers 9 bases. The junction had 8 bases not matched to a gene; V was cut back by 2 bases and J by 2 bases. The CDR3 has 17 amino acids. In germline, CDR1 is SGHDN, CDR2 FVKESK. The CDR3 nucleotides are TGTGCCAGCAGCCAATGGGCTAGCGGGGATAACACAGATACGCAGTATTTT. As protein: CASSQWASGDNTDTQYF. Filled out from reference TRBV14 and TRBJ2-3, the complete variable domain reads EAGVTQFPSHSVIEKGQTVTLRCDPISGHDNLYWYRRVMGKEIKFLLHFVKESKQDESGMPNNRFLAERTGGTYSTLKVQPAELEDSGVYFCASSQWASGDNTDTQYFGPGTRLTVL.

V gene TRBV4-1 combines with J gene TRBJ1-2; weak D call: TRBD1 (5 bases). Germline V gene sequence: CDR1 MGHRA, CDR2 YSYEKL. The CDR3 length is 19 residues. Trimming pared 3 bases from V and 0 bases from J, leaving 23 bases between. The CDR3 coding sequence is TGCGCCAGCAGCCACGCCACAATTCAGGGTATAGCGTCTAACTATGGCTACACCTTC. The encoded protein is CASSHATIQGIASNYGYTF.

With respect to this clone: The sample has other DNA sequences that encode this CDR3 too. The gene calls are TRBV28 and TRBJ1-1, with D possibly matching TRBD1 (5 bases). Germline values: CDR1 MDHEN, CDR2 SYDVKM. The CDR3 is 10 amino acids. The ends were cut back, 6 bases at V and 6 bases at J, with 5 bases in the middle. CDR3 DNA sequence: TGTGCCAGCAGGGGGGCTGAAGCTTTCTTT. This gives the protein CASRGAEAFF.

The chain has TRBV28 and TRBJ1-2; a weak D match, TRBD1 (6 bases). The germline V gene has CDR1 MDHEN and CDR2 SYDVKM. This CDR3 spans 15 amino acids. V dropped 7 bases and J dropped 6 bases, with 21 bases sitting between them. CDR3 bases: TGTGCCAGCATCTCTAGATACAGGGATGAGGATGGCTACACCTTC. Encoded protein: CASISRYRDEDGYTF.

The V and J genes are TRBV18 and TRBJ2-7, with a weak D call TRBD2 (6 bases). V dropped 6 bases and J dropped 5 bases, with 20 bases sitting between them. Germline V lookup: CDR1 KGHSH, CDR2 LQKENI. CDR3 length: 15 residues. CDR3 protein: CASSPWGEEKNEQYF. For the CDR3, the DNA is TGTGCCAGCTCCCCCTGGGGGGAGGAGAAAAACGAGCAGTACTTC. The complete variable domain, with remaining parts taken from reference TRBV18 and TRBJ2-7, reads NAGVMQNPRHLVRRRGQEARLRCSPMKGHSHVYWYRQLPEEGLKFMVYLQKENIIDESGMPKERFSAEFPKEGPSILRIQQVVRGDSAAYFCASSPWGEEKNEQYFGPGTRLTVT.

The rearrangement uses TRBV7-8 and TRBJ1-1; D is undetermined. The germline V gene encodes CDR1 SGHVS and CDR2 FQNEAQ. V was shortened by 1 base and J by 0 bases, with 24 bases between the two germline ends. This CDR3 spans 20 amino acids. As DNA, the CDR3 is TGTGCCAGCAGCTTAGGACATGAATGGTACGAGCCCAGGATGAACACTGAAGCTTTCTTT. Its protein is CASSLGHEWYEPRMNTEAFF.

This chain connects TRBV28 to TRBJ2-2; 9 nucleotides line up with TRBD2. The germline V gene encodes CDR1 MDHEN and CDR2 SYDVKM. The CDR3 has 15 amino acids. With V trimmed by 2 bases and J by 6 bases, 4 bases remained unmatched. CDR3 sequence (DNA): TGTGCCAGCAGTTTACGCGGGAGGGCCGCCGGGGAGCTGTTTTTT. It encodes CASSLRGRAAGELFF.

In this sample, this clone turned up a few times. This chain joins TRBV2 and TRBJ2-7; D uncertain. The CDR3 spans 10 residues. CDR1 and CDR2 from the germline V gene are SNHLY and FYNNEI. V was clipped by 7 bases and J by 2 bases, with 3 bases between them. The CDR3 protein is CASTAYEQYF. The CDR3 nucleotides are TGTGCCAGCACCGCCTACGAGCAGTACTTC.

The chain combines TRBV27 with TRBJ2-7; possibly TRBD1 or TRBD2 for D (5 bases each). The CDR3 is 14 amino acids. Germline V gene lookup returns CDR1 MNHEY and CDR2 SMNVEV (reference sequence). The V gene lost 5 bases and the J gene lost 2 bases, with 13 bases spanning the gap. The CDR3: CASSPGTTAYEQYF. The DNA of the CDR3 is TGTGCCAGCAGTCCCGGGACGACTGCCTACGAGCAGTACTTC.

The chain couples TRBV27 to TRBJ2-5; TRBD1 matches 9 bases. The CDR3 spans 14 residues. V lost 5 bases and J lost 6; bases outside the gene matches: 7. Germline CDR1 MNHEY, CDR2 SMNVEV (reference sequence). This chain's CDR3 is CASSPGTGWKTQYF. CDR3 nucleotide sequence: TGTGCCAGCAGTCCCGGGACAGGGTGGAAGACCCAGTACTTC.